The next 30 T cell receptor beta chains were all read from a single sample in a study of T-cell reconstitution after alpha-beta-depleted transplantation in children (dated by TCRdb to 2015 to 2016). The sample's treatment or condition, from its label and the paper: allogeneic hematopoietic cell transplantation with graft depleted of TCRalphabeta T cells and CD19 B cells. Library preparation was by PCR. Instrument used: Illumina HiSeq 2500. TCR libraries were prepared with molecular barcoding, using unique molecular identifiers to normalize TCRbeta repertoire quantification. TCRdb handled the public reads itself, with Q25 trimming in fastp and clone calling in MiXCR, and kept productive beta chains. Entries that share a CDR3 protein sequence are merged under the most common genes and DNA. For this sample there are 550,000 to 600,000 distinct CDR3 sequences; under 30% appear just once. The top ten constitute approximately 14% of the sample.

The sample consisted of PBMCs, mostly from graft donor cells, taken 360 days after TCRalphabeta/CD19-depleted stem cell transplant. The source of these receptors is a boy in the first two years of life who had a stem cell transplant for acute myeloid leukemia, so the T cells may come from the graft donor.

The V call is TRBV20-1, the J call TRBJ1-6; 9 positions match TRBD1. From germline, CDR1 is DFQATT and CDR2 SNEGSKA (reference sequence). The CDR3 runs 14 residues. With 2 bases clipped from V and 11 bases from J, the junction kept 7 bases outside the gene matches. The CDR3 nucleotides read TGCAGTGCTAGACCGGGACAGGGACGGGCACCCCTCCACTTT. Protein: CSARPGQGRAPLHF.

V gene TRBV7-8 combines with J gene TRBJ2-1, with D hard to call. Trimming cost V 6 bases and J 5 bases, with 8 bases left between them. The CDR3 totals 12 residues. Germline lookup yields CDR1 SGHVS and CDR2 FQNEAQ. CDR3 nucleotide sequence: TGTGCCAGCAGGGTCAACCACAATGAGCAGTTCTTC. Amino acids: CASRVNHNEQFF.

This clonotype was recorded a few times. The rearrangement joins TRBV7-9 to TRBJ1-5, with D tentatively TRBD1 (6 bases). With 1 base removed from V and 4 bases from J, the gap between germline ends came to 14 bases. CDR3 length: 16 residues. CDR1 SEHNR and CDR2 FQNEAQ come from the germline V gene (reference sequence). As DNA, the CDR3 is TGTGCCAGCAGCTTAGAGCGGGGGCTAGGTAATCAGCCCCAGCATTTT. Its protein product is CASSLERGLGNQPQHF. Full variable domain (outside the CDR3, taken from reference TRBV7-9 and TRBJ1-5): DTGVSQNPRHKITKRGQNVTFRCDPISEHNRLYWYRQTLGQGPEFLTYFQNEAQLEKSRLLSDRFSAERPKGSFSTLEIQRTEQGDSAMYLCASSLERGLGNQPQHFGDGTRLSIL.

The chain recombines TRBV12-5 with TRBJ2-3, with D possibly matching TRBD2 (5 bases). Germline V gene lookup returns CDR1 LGHNT and CDR2 FRNRAP. Trimming took 9 bases from V and 2 from J, leaving 27 bases between them. The CDR3 has 18 amino acids. The CDR3 sequence: CASQGADAGATHTDTQYF. The CDR3 nucleotides are TGTGCTAGCCAAGGAGCCGACGCGGGCGCGACACACACAGATACGCAGTATTTT.

This clonotype has a count of ten or more. The J gene is TRBJ2-7, the V gene TRBV29-1; perhaps TRBD1 as D (5 bases). Germline CDR1 and CDR2: SQVTM and ANQGSEA. The CDR3 length is 15 residues. Trimming removed 4 bases from V and 5 bases from J, with 21 bases in between. The CDR3 sequence: CSVVYRRAERNEQYF. CDR3 DNA sequence: TGCAGCGTTGTATATCGCAGGGCCGAGAGGAACGAGCAGTACTTC.

V and J are TRBV2 and TRBJ2-3; D unresolved. Trimming cost V 6 bases and J 4 bases, with 17 bases left between them. The CDR3 consists of 15 residues. The V gene's germline CDR1 is SNHLY and CDR2 FYNNEI. CDR3: CASSVSRWSSDTQYF. DNA for the CDR3: TGTGCCAGCAGCGTTTCGCGCTGGAGTTCAGATACGCAGTATTTT.

This clonotype was counted ten times or more. This may be a read error: a much more frequent sequence differs by one nucleotide. The gene calls are TRBV7-9 and TRBJ1-5; D gene ambiguous. Trimming pared 1 base from V and 5 bases from J, leaving 6 bases between. In germline, CDR1 is SEHNR, CDR2 FQNEAQ (reference sequence). CDR3 size: 13 residues. CDR3 in amino acids: CASSLGGYQPQHF. CDR3 in DNA: TGTGCCAGCAGCTTAGGGGGTTATCAGCCCCAGCATTTT.

Only a few counts were recorded for this clonotype. The J gene is TRBJ2-1, the V gene TRBV25-1, with D perhaps matching TRBD2 (6 bases). CDR3 size: 12 residues. CDR1 is MGHDK and CDR2 is SYGVNS in the germline V gene. Trimming took 5 bases from V and 13 from J, leaving 15 bases between them. Written as DNA, the CDR3 is TGTGCCAGCAGTTGGGGGGAGTCTACCCAGTTCTTC. This sequence encodes CASSWGESTQFF.

The J gene is TRBJ2-7, the V gene TRBV25-1; D possibly corresponds to TRBD1 (6 bases). The length of the CDR3 is 10 residues. Germline CDR1 and CDR2: MGHDK and SYGVNS. The CDR3 spells CGTDSYEQYF. The CDR3, as DNA: TGTGGGACAGACTCCTACGAGCAGTACTTC.

The gene calls are TRBV20-1 and TRBJ1-1; TRBD1 matches 9 bases. Germline V lookup: CDR1 DFQATT, CDR2 SNEGSKA (reference sequence). CDR3 length: 16 residues. The ends lost 1 base at V and 2 bases at J; junction bases unmatched: 8. The CDR3: CSARVSHRGRNTEAFF. In nucleotides, the CDR3 is TGCAGTGCTAGAGTGTCTCACAGGGGGCGTAACACTGAAGCTTTCTTT.

This clonotype was detected ten times or more. The genes are TRBV29-1 and TRBJ2-7; tentatively, D is TRBD1 or TRBD2 (6 bases each). This CDR3 contains 12 residues. Trimming took off 6 bases at V and 8 bases at J, with 17 bases between the two ends. CDR1 is SQVTM, CDR2 ANQGSEA, per germline. CDR3 region: CSVLGGRAKQYF. DNA for the CDR3: TGCAGCGTCCTCGGGGGCCGGGCGAAGCAGTACTTC.

Ten or more counts support this clonotype. This chain uses TRBV29-1 with TRBJ2-7, with TRBD1 matching over 7 bases. The CDR3 has 14 residues. The trim removed 7 bases at V and 1 base at J, leaving 10 bases unmatched. Germline values: CDR1 SQVTM, CDR2 ANQGSEA. Here the CDR3 DNA reads TGCAGCGCGAACCGACAGGGAAGTTCCTACGAGCAGTACTTC. It codes for CSANRQGSSYEQYF.

The rearrangement uses TRBV6-5 and TRBJ1-4; perhaps TRBD1 as D (6 bases). Germline CDR1 reads MNHEY; CDR2 reads SVGAGI. The CDR3 totals 11 residues. V shed 7 bases and J shed 15 bases, with 15 bases lying between them. The CDR3 DNA is TGTGCCAGCACCCAAGGGGGAGAAGTGTTTTTT. It encodes CASTQGGEVFF.

The genes are TRBV2 and TRBJ2-1, with D unclear. Germline V CDR1 and CDR2: SNHLY, FYNNEI. V was shortened by 3 bases and J by 0 bases, with 15 bases between the two germline ends. CDR3 length: 17 amino acids. The CDR3, as DNA: TGTGCCAGCAGTGAGCTGGTAGCCCTAAGCTCCTACAATGAGCAGTTCTTC. Translating gives CASSELVALSSYNEQFF.

This chain joins TRBV6-4 and TRBJ1-2; 8 bases align to TRBD1. The V gene's germline CDR1 is MRHNA and CDR2 SNTAGT. V shed 2 bases and J 4 bases; nucleotides not matched to a gene: 3. The CDR3 sequence is 14 residues long. For the CDR3, the DNA is TGTGCCAGCAGTGACCGACAGGGGTCCTATGGCTACACCTTC. Translation: CASSDRQGSYGYTF.

This clonotype was observed a few times. V gene TRBV20-1 combines with J gene TRBJ2-7; TRBD1 agrees at 7 bases. CDR1 is DFQATT and CDR2 is SNEGSKA in the germline V gene (reference sequence). After removal of 5 bases from V and 3 bases from J, the junction contained 16 bases not matched to a gene. The CDR3 is 16 amino acids. CDR3 coding DNA: TGCAGTGCTCTCCCTTATCCCGGGACAGCCAGCTACGAGCAGTACGTC. This codes for CSALPYPGTASYEQYV.

This clonotype was detected a few times. The genes are TRBV20-1 and TRBJ2-7; 7 bases agree with TRBD1. Per germline, CDR1 DFQATT and CDR2 SNEGSKA (reference sequence). The CDR3 runs 14 residues. V was clipped by 1 base and J by 4 bases; unmatched bases: 7. The CDR3 protein is CSARVQGLGYEQYF. The DNA of the CDR3 is TGCAGTGCTAGAGTACAGGGGTTAGGGTACGAGCAGTACTTC.

This clonotype has a count of ten or more. The rearrangement links TRBV3-1 to TRBJ2-4, with D unclear. Germline lookup yields CDR1 LGHDT and CDR2 YNNKEL (reference sequence). The CDR3 has 16 residues. Trimming shortened V by 3 bases and J by 0 bases, and 12 bases separated the two germline ends. CDR3 nucleotide sequence: TGTGCCAGCAGCCATAGGGTAACACTAGCCAAAAACATTCAGTACTTC. As protein: CASSHRVTLAKNIQYF. The full variable domain, completed using reference TRBV3-1 and TRBJ2-4, is DTAVSQTPKYLVTQMGNDKSIKCEQNLGHDTMYWYKQDSKKFLKIMFSYNNKELIINETVPNRFSPKSPDKAHLNLHINSLELGDSAVYFCASSHRVTLAKNIQYFGAGTRLSVL.

This clonotype was seen at least ten times. V usage is TRBV7-2 and J usage is TRBJ2-5, with D hard to call. The CDR3 loop spans 12 amino acids. Trimming took off 3 bases at V and 2 bases at J, with 4 bases between the two ends. Germline V CDR1 and CDR2: SGHTA, FQGNSA. In DNA form, the CDR3 reads TGTGCCAGCAGCTTTACGCAAGAGACCCAGTACTTC. This encodes CASSFTQETQYF.

V gene TRBV20-1 combines with J gene TRBJ2-7, with D maybe TRBD1 (6 bases). Trimming stripped 4 bases from V and 5 bases from J, with 15 bases between. Germline V gene data show CDR1 as DFQATT and CDR2 as SNEGSKA (reference sequence). This CDR3 region has 13 residues. The CDR3 protein is CSATVQGWNEQYF. For the CDR3, the DNA is TGCAGTGCTACGGTACAGGGTTGGAACGAGCAGTACTTC.

This sequence joins TRBV20-1 and TRBJ2-3, with 15 bases lining up with TRBD2. The CDR3 length is 21 residues. Germline lookup yields CDR1 DFQATT and CDR2 SNEGSKA (reference sequence). J lost 2 bases, V lost 0 bases, and 15 bases had no gene match. The chain's CDR3 is CSARDYPPGLAGGPFTDTQYF. As DNA, the CDR3 is TGCAGTGCTAGAGACTATCCTCCCGGACTAGCGGGGGGGCCTTTCACAGATACGCAGTATTTT.

This clonotype was recorded at least ten times. The genes are TRBV7-2 and TRBJ2-7, with a weak D call TRBD1 (6 bases). The length of the CDR3 is 13 residues. V lost 4 bases to trimming and J lost 5 bases, with 12 bases between them. CDR1 and CDR2 (germline): SGHTA, FQGNSA. Written as DNA, the CDR3 is TGTGCCAGCAGCTATGGACAGAGCGACGAGCAGTACTTC. Residues: CASSYGQSDEQYF.

This clonotype was seen only once. The chain recombines TRBV2 with TRBJ2-5; a weak D match, TRBD2 (6 bases). CDR3 length: 14 amino acids. Trimming removed 7 bases at V and 5 bases at J, with 17 bases between. Germline values: CDR1 SNHLY, CDR2 FYNNEI. The CDR3 coding sequence is TGTGCCAGCACAGTGTCGGGGGTTGGGGAGACCCAGTACTTC. This encodes CASTVSGVGETQYF.

The sample holds many counts of this clonotype. The CDR3 nucleotides read TGTGCCAGCAGCGAACACCGCAGGGCCCCGAACACCGGGGAGCTGTTTTTT. This codes for CASSEHRRAPNTGELFF. The chain uses TRBV7-8 and TRBJ2-2, with a tentative D call TRBD1 (5 bases). CDR1 SGHVS and CDR2 FQNEAQ come from the germline V gene. Trimming left V 5 bases short and J 0 bases short, with 16 bases between. The CDR3 extends over 17 amino acids.

This clonotype was observed a handful of times. J is TRBJ2-4 and V is TRBV6-1; D unresolved. The CDR3 totals 14 residues. Trimming took off 6 bases at V and 0 bases at J, with 9 bases between the two ends. Looked up from germline, CDR1 is MNHNS and CDR2 is SASEGT. This CDR3 is CASRPSIAKNIQYF. Written as DNA, the CDR3 is TGTGCCAGCAGGCCTTCGATAGCCAAAAACATTCAGTACTTC.

J is TRBJ2-7 and V is TRBV6-5; D ambiguous. Trimming stripped 0 bases from V and 7 bases from J, with 16 bases between. The CDR3 contains 15 residues. Germline lookup yields CDR1 MNHEY and CDR2 SVGAGI. The CDR3 loop is CASSYSSRQEREQYF. Here the CDR3 DNA reads TGTGCCAGCAGTTACTCGAGTCGGCAGGAAAGGGAGCAGTACTTC.

This clonotype was seen repeatedly, ten times or more. This chain uses TRBV20-1 with TRBJ2-5; D is perhaps TRBD1 (6 bases). Germline values: CDR1 DFQATT, CDR2 SNEGSKA (reference sequence). The CDR3 sequence is 15 residues long. V lost 1 base and J lost 4, with 16 bases in between. In nucleotides, the CDR3 is TGCAGTGCTAGAGGGGGCAACAGGGCCGGAGAGACCCAGTACTTC. Encoded protein: CSARGGNRAGETQYF.

This clonotype has a count of ten or more. The V call is TRBV10-3, the J call TRBJ1-4, with D possibly TRBD1 on 5 matching bases. The CDR3 totals 15 residues. Trimming cost V 0 bases and J 7 bases, with 12 bases left between them. Germline V gene data show CDR1 as ENHRY and CDR2 as SYGVKD. The CDR3 DNA is TGTGCCATCAGTGAGTCGAGGTCAGGGACTGAAAAACTGTTTTTT. It is translated as CAISESRSGTEKLFF.

This clonotype has more than one count but fewer than ten. The rearrangement joins TRBV20-1 to TRBJ2-1, with D maybe TRBD2 (5 bases). This CDR3 has 14 amino acids. Germline CDR1 and CDR2: DFQATT and SNEGSKA (reference sequence). Trimming removed 4 bases at V and 4 bases at J, with 14 bases between. As DNA, the CDR3 is TGCAGTGCTAAGTTGCGGGTGGGGTACAATGAGCAGTTCTTC. Translation: CSAKLRVGYNEQFF.

The chain has TRBV6-5 and TRBJ1-1, with TRBD1 identical over 7 bases. Germline loops: CDR1 MNHEY, CDR2 SVGAGI. V dropped 6 bases and J dropped 10; count of bases not matched to a gene: 5. The CDR3 has 11 residues. The CDR3 coding sequence is TGTGCCAGCAGCCAGGGGGGAAGAGCTTTCTTT. This encodes CASSQGGRAFF.